The rows below give T cell receptor beta chains drawn from one sample of a study of cytomegalovirus exposure and HLA in healthy donors. Here immunoSEQ multiplex PCR was the method, and the copy in TCRdb shows in-frame clones only, minus some. The table has 150,000 to 200,000 clones, less than 85% seen once. Sample: PBMCs. The receptors originated from a man between 18 and 35 years old in good health and CMV-seropositive. Each CDR3 is given with its conserved first and last residue. A D gene is named only where the DNA matches it firmly. Clone size is given for some rows only: seen once, a few or many times, or a class if the clone is expanded.

J | D | size | V | DNA | CDR3
TRBJ2-5 | - | few | TRBV28 | TGTGCCAGCAGTTTAATTAAACAGCAAGAGACCCAGTACTTC | CASSLIKQQETQYF
TRBJ2-4 | - | - | TRBV5-1 | TGCGCCAGCAGACTCGGGGTTCTAGCCAAAAACATTCAGTACTTC | CASRLGVLAKNIQYF
TRBJ2-6 | TRBD1 | - | TRBV28 | TGTGCCAGCAGTCTACAGGGGACTGGGGCCAACGTCCTGACTTTC | CASSLQGTGANVLTF
TRBJ2-5 | - | - | TRBV10-2 | TGCGCCAGCAGTGGAGGCAGAGGGGGATCTACGGAGACCCAGTACTTC | CASSGGRGGSTETQYF
TRBJ2-1 | TRBD2 | once | TRBV5-1 | TGCGCCAGCAGCCCGGTGGGCGGGGGGGCACATGAGCAGTTCTTC | CASSPVGGGAHEQFF
TRBJ2-2 | - | - | TRBV7-3 | TGTGCCAGCAGCCCCAGGATCGACACCGGGGAGCTGTTTTTT | CASSPRIDTGELFF
TRBJ2-5 | - | - | TRBV10-1 | TGCGCCAGCAGTGCCAGGTTGTCTGAGACCCAGTACTTC | CASSARLSETQYF
TRBJ2-3 | TRBD2 | - | TRBV7-2 | TGTGCCAGCAGCCATCTTAGCGGGGGGGCCACAGATACGCAGTATTTT | CASSHLSGGATDTQYF
TRBJ2-2 | - | - | TRBV6-5 | TGTGCCAGCAGTTACTCGTCAGGGGCGAACACCGGGGAGCTGTTTTTT | CASSYSSGANTGELFF
TRBJ1-1 | - | once | TRBV19 | TGTGCCAGTAGTATAGATATCAACACTGAAGCTTTCTTT | CASSIDINTEAFF
TRBJ2-6 | TRBD2 | - | TRBV27 | TGTGCCACTGGGGGGGAAGGGCCCCCTGGGGCCAACGTCCTGACTTTC | CATGGEGPPGANVLTF
TRBJ1-1 | - | - | TRBV2 | TGTGCCAGCAGGACCCGAGAGGGGAACACTGAAGCTTTCTTT | CASRTREGNTEAFF
TRBJ2-3 | - | - | TRBV5-4 | TGTGCCAGCGCGGTTCGAGATACGCAGTATTTT | CASAVRDTQYF
TRBJ2-7 | TRBD1 | - | TRBV2 | TGTGCCAGCCGGGACAGGGGGTACGAGCAGTACTTC | CASRDRGYEQYF
TRBJ1-1 | - | - | TRBV7-9 | TGTGCCAGCAGCCACCCGGGGGACACTGAAGCTTTCTTT | CASSHPGDTEAFF
TRBJ2-1 | - | - | TRBV2 | TGTGCCAGCAAGAGGGGGGGCCAGGGTGAGCAGTTCTTC | CASKRGGQGEQFF
TRBJ2-7 | TRBD1 | once | TRBV5-5 | TGTGCCAGCAGCTTGGCCTTAGGACAGGGGGCCTACGAGCAGTACTTC | CASSLALGQGAYEQYF
TRBJ1-2 | - | - | TRBV6-1 | TGTGCCAGCAGTGAAGCCTTATGGGCCTACACCTTC | CASSEALWAYTF
TRBJ2-6 | - | few | TRBV7-8 | TGTGCCAGCAGCTTAGGGAGGGGCCTTAGCTCTGGGGCCAACGTCCTGACTTTC | CASSLGRGLSSGANVLTF
TRBJ2-7 | TRBD2 | - | TRBV9 | TGTGCCAGCAGCGTGGGGGGGAGCGAACACGAGCAGTACTTC | CASSVGGSEHEQYF
TRBJ2-7 | - | - | TRBV18 | TGTGCCAGCTCACCACCGGGGGTGGACAGAGGATCCTACGAGCAGTACTTC | CASSPPGVDRGSYEQYF
TRBJ2-7 | - | once | TRBV28 | TGTGCCAGCAGTGCCGCAGGGGTCCACGAGCAGTACTTC | CASSAAGVHEQYF
TRBJ1-4 | TRBD1 | - | TRBV9 | TGTGCCAGCAGCGCCTCCGACAGGGTTAATGAAAAACTGTTTTTT | CASSASDRVNEKLFF
TRBJ1-1 | TRBD1 | - | TRBV9 | TGTGCCAGCAGCGCCCTAACAGGGGGCACTGAAGCTTTCTTT | CASSALTGGTEAFF
TRBJ1-2 | TRBD1 | - | TRBV28 | TGTGCCAGCAGTATAGGACAGGGGGCTTATGGCTACACCTTC | CASSIGQGAYGYTF
TRBJ1-1 | TRBD1 | - | TRBV9 | TGTGCCAGCAGCGCCCACCAGGGGGACACTGAAGCTTTCTTT | CASSAHQGDTEAFF
TRBJ2-5 | TRBD2 | - | TRBV9 | TGTGCCAGCAGCGTAGGATTAGCGGGGGGGGGAGAGACCCAGTACTTC | CASSVGLAGGGETQYF
TRBJ1-6 | - | - | TRBV9 | TGTGCCAGCAGCGTAGGTGACAGCTCCTATAATTCACCCCTCCACTTT | CASSVGDSSYNSPLHF
TRBJ2-5 | - | - | TRBV19 | TGTGCCAGTAGTAGGGGGCCGGGGGAGACCCAGTACTTC | CASSRGPGETQYF
TRBJ2-7 | - | - | TRBV11-2 | TGTGCCAGCAGCTTAGGCGGCGGCTCCTACGAGCAGTACTTC | CASSLGGGSYEQYF
TRBJ2-2 | - | - | TRBV29-1 | TGCAGCGTTGAAGGGAGGGAGCACACCGGGGAGCTGTTTTTT | CSVEGREHTGELFF
TRBJ1-2 | TRBD1 | - | TRBV19 | TGTGCCAGTACCTCCCAGGGGGATGGCAACTATGGCTACACCTTC | CASTSQGDGNYGYTF
TRBJ2-4 | TRBD2 | - | TRBV7-3 | TGTGCCAGCAGCTTATTTGGGGGGGACAAAAACATTCAGTACTTC | CASSLFGGDKNIQYF
TRBJ2-1 | TRBD2 | - | TRBV27 | TGTGCCAGCAGTTTAGGGACTAGCGGAAATGAGCAGTTCTTC | CASSLGTSGNEQFF
TRBJ1-1 | - | - | TRBV28 | TGTGCCAGCAGTTTAGTCAGGTATGACACTGAAGCTTTCTTT | CASSLVRYDTEAFF
TRBJ2-6 | - | once | TRBV6-5 | TGTGCCAGCAGTCTAGGGGCCGCCGGGGCCAACGTCCTGACTTTC | CASSLGAAGANVLTF